This passage covers 20 T cell receptor beta chains from one sample sequenced in a study of T cell repertoires in cytomegalovirus infection. TCRdb re-called the reads through MiXCR, storing one row per CDR3 protein. The sample holds roughly 180,000 distinct CDR3 sequences, approximately 30% seen once. The sample taken for sequencing was PBMCs. These receptors were collected from a human donor in good health (CMV status not recorded). Some clones in this sample may be carry-over from other donors' samples.

This clonotype was picked up a small number of times. This sequence joins TRBV19 and TRBJ2-7, with 8 bases matching TRBD1. The CDR3 covers 14 residues. With 7 bases clipped from V and 5 bases from J, the junction kept 10 bases outside the gene matches. Germline CDR1 LNHDA, CDR2 SQIVND (reference sequence). In nucleotides, the CDR3 is TGTGCCAGTACCCGAGGACAGGGCCCGGACGAGCAGTACTTC. Translated: CASTRGQGPDEQYF.

This sequence joins TRBV29-1 and TRBJ2-7; TRBD1 might be the D (6 bases). V dropped 2 bases and J dropped 6 bases, with 17 bases sitting between them. Germline-derived CDR1 and CDR2 are SQVTM and ANQGSEA. The CDR3 extends over 14 amino acids. CDR3 residues: CSVENRALRGEQYF. The CDR3 DNA reads TGCAGCGTTGAAAACAGGGCACTCCGGGGCGAGCAGTACTTC.

This clonotype was found a few times. The chain is built from TRBV7-9 and TRBJ2-7, with 8 bases identical to TRBD1. CDR3 size: 14 residues. V shed 5 bases, J shed 8 bases, and the junction held 11 bases outside the gene matches. Germline loops: CDR1 SEHNR, CDR2 FQNEAQ (reference sequence). The CDR3 is CASSSPGQVTKQYF. DNA for the CDR3: TGTGCCAGCAGCAGCCCGGGACAGGTTACGAAGCAGTACTTC.

V usage is TRBV15 and J usage is TRBJ1-2; D perhaps matches TRBD1 (5 bases). Deletions cut 1 base from V and 0 bases from J, with 15 bases between. Germline CDR1 LNHNV, CDR2 YYDKDF (reference sequence). The CDR3 consists of 17 residues. The CDR3 DNA follows: TGTGCCACCAGCAGAGGTTCCAGGGTTGAGACTAACTATGGCTACACCTTC. Encoded protein: CATSRGSRVETNYGYTF.

This clonotype has a handful of counts. The chain employs TRBV7-6 and TRBJ2-3; D is uncertain. This CDR3 has 17 residues. Trimming stripped 5 bases from V and 4 bases from J, with 22 bases between. Germline CDR1 reads SGHVS; CDR2 reads FNYEAQ. CDR3 in DNA: TGTGCCAGCAGCGACGACTTCCCAAGAATTTTTCCAGATACGCAGTATTTT. Translation: CASSDDFPRIFPDTQYF.

This clonotype appeared a few times. The chain carries TRBV7-9 and TRBJ2-1; D might be TRBD1 (7 bases). V lost 2 bases to trimming and J lost 9 bases, with 17 bases between them. The CDR3 is 15 amino acids. Germline V gene sequence: CDR1 SEHNR, CDR2 FQNEAQ (reference sequence). The CDR3 sequence: CASSLFRGAAVEQFF. DNA of the CDR3: TGTGCCAGCAGCTTATTCAGGGGGGCGGCGGTTGAGCAGTTCTTC.

This clonotype occurred a few times. The gene calls are TRBV29-1 and TRBJ1-2; D might be TRBD1 (5 bases). Germline V gene lookup returns CDR1 SQVTM and CDR2 ANQGSEA. Trimming took off 4 bases at V and 3 bases at J, with 6 bases between the two ends. CDR3 size: 11 residues. In nucleotides, the CDR3 is TGCAGCGTTGGCAGGGACTATGGCTACACCTTC. This translates into CSVGRDYGYTF.

This clonotype has just a few counts. The genes are TRBV11-2 and TRBJ1-1, with 9 bases aligning to TRBD1. Germline CDR1 reads SGHAT; CDR2 reads FQNNGV. With 4 bases clipped from V and 1 base from J, the junction kept 10 bases outside the gene matches. This CDR3 spans 17 amino acids. The DNA of the CDR3 is TGTGCCAGCAGCTCTTCTGACAGGGGGTTGAGGAACACTGAAGCTTTCTTT. The encoded protein is CASSSSDRGLRNTEAFF.

The table lists this clonotype with many counts. J is TRBJ1-1 and V is TRBV7-2; D uncertain. This CDR3 spans 15 amino acids. Per germline, CDR1 SGHTA and CDR2 FQGNSA. Trimming pared 5 bases from V and 0 bases from J, leaving 13 bases between. CDR3 region: CASSVTPTLNTEAFF. The DNA for the CDR3 is TGTGCCAGCAGCGTAACCCCAACACTGAACACTGAAGCTTTCTTT.

This clonotype was detected many times. The chain couples TRBV19 to TRBJ2-1; a weak D match, TRBD1 (5 bases). The CDR3 length is 15 residues. V dropped 2 bases and J dropped 7 bases, with 15 bases sitting between them. CDR1 is LNHDA, CDR2 SQIVND, per germline (reference sequence). CDR3 amino acids: CASSITVQQENEQFF. The CDR3 region has the DNA TGTGCCAGTAGTATAACGGTACAACAGGAGAATGAGCAGTTCTTC. Together with reference TRBV19 and TRBJ2-1, the CDR3 gives the full variable domain: DGGITQSPKYLFRKEGQNVTLSCEQNLNHDAMYWYRQDPGQGLRLIYYSQIVNDFQKGDIAEGYSVSREKKESFPLTVTSAQKNPTAFYLCASSITVQQENEQFFGPGTRLTVL.

This clonotype was seen repeatedly, ten times or more. The V and J genes are TRBV5-4 and TRBJ2-6, with a tentative D call TRBD2 (5 bases). Trimming cost V 4 bases and J 2 bases, with 13 bases left between them. CDR1 is SGHNT, CDR2 YYREEE, per germline (reference sequence). The CDR3 is 16 residues long. The CDR3 is CASSPLVGAGANVLTF. The CDR3 DNA sequence: TGTGCCAGCAGCCCATTGGTGGGAGCTGGGGCCAACGTCCTGACTTTC.

CDR3 sequence reads: CASSPRGGDNPSYEQYF. The CDR3 nucleotides read TGTGCCAGCAGCCCTAGGGGGGGGGACAACCCCTCCTACGAGCAGTACTTC. The V gene is TRBV7-8, the J gene TRBJ2-7; weak D call: TRBD2 (7 bases). Germline assignment: CDR1 SGHVS and CDR2 FQNEAQ. CDR3 size: 17 residues. Trimming stripped 5 bases from V and 0 bases from J, with 20 bases between.

V gene TRBV5-6 combines with J gene TRBJ1-5, with 7 bases aligning to TRBD1. There are 15 residues in the CDR3. The germline V gene has CDR1 SGHDT and CDR2 YYEEEE. V gave up 4 bases and J gave up 1 base; unmatched junction bases: 5. The CDR3, as DNA: TGTGCCAGCAGCCAAACGGGACAGAGCAATCAGCCCCAGCATTTT. Amino acids: CASSQTGQSNQPQHF.

This chain links TRBV12-3 or TRBV12-4 with TRBJ2-6; unclear D gene. V was shortened by 6 bases and J by 0 bases, with 6 bases between the two germline ends. This CDR3 is 14 amino acids long. As DNA, the CDR3 is TGTGCCAGCAGCCGGAACTCTGGGGCCAACGTCCTGACTTTC. This codes for CASSRNSGANVLTF.

The chain recombines TRBV7-6 with TRBJ2-5; D assignment may be TRBD1 or TRBD2 (7 bases each). Germline values: CDR1 SGHVS, CDR2 FNYEAQ. The CDR3 has 17 residues. The V gene lost 4 bases and the J gene lost 3 bases, with 21 bases spanning the gap. This chain's CDR3 is CASSSQLLQGREETQYF. In DNA, the CDR3 is TGTGCCAGCAGCTCGCAACTCCTACAGGGGAGGGAAGAGACCCAGTACTTC.

The rearrangement links TRBV20-1 to TRBJ2-1, with 7 bases identical to TRBD1. V shed 6 bases and J 8 bases; nucleotides not matched to a gene: 7. Germline-derived CDR1 and CDR2 are DFQATT and SNEGSKA (reference sequence). The CDR3 contains 12 residues. The CDR3 loop reads CSASGTVDEQFF. The CDR3 nucleotides read TGCAGTGCCTCCGGGACAGTCGATGAGCAGTTCTTC.

This clonotype was recorded a few times. The rearrangement joins TRBV5-1 to TRBJ1-3; tentatively, D is TRBD1 (5 bases). The CDR3 runs 18 residues. V was pared by 0 bases and J by 1 base, with 17 bases between. In germline, CDR1 is SGHRS, CDR2 YFSETQ. The CDR3 sequence is CASSLGGHPKLSGNTIYF. CDR3 coding DNA: TGCGCCAGCAGCTTGGGCGGACACCCTAAACTTTCTGGAAACACCATATATTTT.

This clonotype was counted ten times or more. Here the CDR3 DNA reads TGTGCCAGCAGCGCCGGGACTAGAGGAGATACGCAGTATTTT. It encodes CASSAGTRGDTQYF. The chain links TRBV7-3 to TRBJ2-3; TRBD2 matches 8 bases. Germline lookup yields CDR1 SGHTA and CDR2 FQGTGA. This CDR3 is 14 amino acids long. The junction had 6 bases not matched to a gene; V was cut back by 5 bases and J by 5 bases.

This clonotype was counted many times. The chain carries TRBV7-9 and TRBJ2-7, with 9 bases matching TRBD2. V shed 3 bases, J shed 3 bases, and the junction held 6 bases outside the gene matches. Germline CDR1 is SEHNR and CDR2 is FQNEAQ (reference sequence). CDR3 length: 15 residues. CDR3 DNA: TGTGCCAGCAGCTTTAGCGGGGGAACTATCTACGAGCAGTACTTC. Translating it yields CASSFSGGTIYEQYF.

This clonotype was detected once. The chain employs TRBV6-2 or TRBV6-3 and TRBJ1-5, with 7 bases identical to TRBD1. The germline V gene encodes CDR1 MNHEY and CDR2 SVGEGT. The CDR3 loop spans 14 amino acids. Trimming cost V 7 bases and J 8 bases; bases outside gene matches: 11. The CDR3 DNA reads as TGTGCCAGCACTAAGGGGCAGGGGGGCGAGCCCCAGCATTTT. It translates to CASTKGQGGEPQHF.